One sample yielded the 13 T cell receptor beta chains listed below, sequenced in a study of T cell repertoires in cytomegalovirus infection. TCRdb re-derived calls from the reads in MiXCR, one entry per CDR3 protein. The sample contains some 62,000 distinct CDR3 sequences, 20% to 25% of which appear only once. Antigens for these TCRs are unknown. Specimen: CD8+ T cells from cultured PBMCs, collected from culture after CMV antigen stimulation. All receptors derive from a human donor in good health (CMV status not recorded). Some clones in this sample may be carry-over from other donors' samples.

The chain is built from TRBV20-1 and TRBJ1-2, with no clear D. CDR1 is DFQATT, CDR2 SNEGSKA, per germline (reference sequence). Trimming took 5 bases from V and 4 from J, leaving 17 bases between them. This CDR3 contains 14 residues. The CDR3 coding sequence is TGCAGTGCTCGGTCTGTGGAGGGTGGCTATGGCTACACCTTC. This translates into CSARSVEGGYGYTF.

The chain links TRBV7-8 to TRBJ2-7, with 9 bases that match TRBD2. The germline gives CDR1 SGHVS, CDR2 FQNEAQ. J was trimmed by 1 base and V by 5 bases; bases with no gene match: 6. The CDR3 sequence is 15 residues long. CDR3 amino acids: CASSPERGASYEQYF. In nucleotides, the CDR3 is TGTGCCAGCAGCCCCGAGCGGGGGGCTTCCTACGAGCAGTACTTC.

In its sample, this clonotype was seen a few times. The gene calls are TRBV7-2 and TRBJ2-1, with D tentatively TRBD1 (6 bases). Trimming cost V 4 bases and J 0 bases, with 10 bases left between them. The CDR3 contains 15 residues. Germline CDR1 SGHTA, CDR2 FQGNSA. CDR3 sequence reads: CASSSGQSSYNEQFF. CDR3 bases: TGTGCCAGCAGCTCAGGACAGAGCTCCTACAATGAGCAGTTCTTC.

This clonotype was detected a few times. The CDR3 reads CASSQDSDSKKGTEAFF. The DNA for the CDR3 is TGTGCCAGCAGCCAAGATTCGGACTCTAAGAAGGGCACTGAAGCTTTCTTT. The rearrangement links TRBV4-2 to TRBJ1-1; D gene ambiguous. The CDR3 sequence is 17 residues long. CDR1 is LGHNA, CDR2 YNFKEQ, per germline. Trimming shortened V by 0 bases and J by 4 bases, and 18 bases separated the two germline ends.

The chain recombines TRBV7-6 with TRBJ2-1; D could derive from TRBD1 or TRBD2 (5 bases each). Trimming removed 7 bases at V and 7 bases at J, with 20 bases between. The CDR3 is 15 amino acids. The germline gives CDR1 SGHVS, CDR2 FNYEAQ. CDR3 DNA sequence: TGTGCCAGCACCCACGGGGCAGGTTTGGGGAATGAGCAGTTCTTC. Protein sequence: CASTHGAGLGNEQFF.

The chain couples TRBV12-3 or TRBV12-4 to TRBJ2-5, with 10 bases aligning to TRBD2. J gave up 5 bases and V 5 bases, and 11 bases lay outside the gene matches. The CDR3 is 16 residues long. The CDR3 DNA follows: TGTGCCAGCAGTCCTTCTCCGCCGGGACTAGCGGAGACCCAGTACTTC. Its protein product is CASSPSPPGLAETQYF.

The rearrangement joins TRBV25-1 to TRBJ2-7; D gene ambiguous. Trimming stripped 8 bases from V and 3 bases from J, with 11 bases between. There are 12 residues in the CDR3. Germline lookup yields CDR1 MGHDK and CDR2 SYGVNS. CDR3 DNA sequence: TGTGCCAGCCATCGGACGGGCTACGAGCAGTACTTC. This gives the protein CASHRTGYEQYF.

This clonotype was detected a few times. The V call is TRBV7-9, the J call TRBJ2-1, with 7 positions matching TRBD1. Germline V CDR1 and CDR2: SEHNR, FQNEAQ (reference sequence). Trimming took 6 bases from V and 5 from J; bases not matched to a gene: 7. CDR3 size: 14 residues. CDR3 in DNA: TGTGCCAGCAGTCTCAAGGGGGCACACAATGAGCAGTTCTTC. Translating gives CASSLKGAHNEQFF.

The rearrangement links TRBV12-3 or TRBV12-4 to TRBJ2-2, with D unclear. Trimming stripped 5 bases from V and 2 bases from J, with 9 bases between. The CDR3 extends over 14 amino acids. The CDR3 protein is CASSRWDNTGELFF. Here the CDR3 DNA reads TGTGCCAGCAGTAGGTGGGATAACACCGGGGAGCTGTTTTTT.

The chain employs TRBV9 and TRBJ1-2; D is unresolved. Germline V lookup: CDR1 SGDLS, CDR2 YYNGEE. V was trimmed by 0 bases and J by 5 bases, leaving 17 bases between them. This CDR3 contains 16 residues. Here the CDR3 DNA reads TGTGCCAGCAGCGTAGGAGGCAGCACTTCACAATATGGCTACACCTTC. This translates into CASSVGGSTSQYGYTF.

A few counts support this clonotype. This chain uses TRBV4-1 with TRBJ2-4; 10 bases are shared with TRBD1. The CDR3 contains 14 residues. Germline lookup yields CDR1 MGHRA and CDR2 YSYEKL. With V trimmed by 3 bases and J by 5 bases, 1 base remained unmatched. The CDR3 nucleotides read TGCGCCAGCAGCCAGGGGACAGGGGAAAACATTCAGTACTTC. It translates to CASSQGTGENIQYF.

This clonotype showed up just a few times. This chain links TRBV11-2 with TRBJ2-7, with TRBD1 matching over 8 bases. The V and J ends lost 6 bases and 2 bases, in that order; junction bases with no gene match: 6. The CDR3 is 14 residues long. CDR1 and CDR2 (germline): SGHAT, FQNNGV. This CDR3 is CASSPGTGAYEQYF. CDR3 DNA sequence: TGTGCCAGCAGTCCAGGGACAGGCGCCTACGAGCAGTACTTC. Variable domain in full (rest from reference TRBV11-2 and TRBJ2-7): EAGVAQSPRYKIIEKRQSVAFWCNPISGHATLYWYQQILGQGPKLLIQFQNNGVVDDSQLPKDRFSAERLKGVDSTLKIQPAKLEDSAVYLCASSPGTGAYEQYFGPGTRLTVT.

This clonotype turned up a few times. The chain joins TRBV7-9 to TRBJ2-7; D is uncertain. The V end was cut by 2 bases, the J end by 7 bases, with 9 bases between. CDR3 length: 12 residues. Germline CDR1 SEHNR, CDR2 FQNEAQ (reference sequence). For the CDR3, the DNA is TGTGCCAGCAGCTTAAGGGAAAAGGAGCAGTACTTC. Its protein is CASSLREKEQYF.